This is a list of T cell receptor beta chains from one sample in a study of immune characterization of retroperitoneal liposarcoma. MiXCR, applied by TCRdb to the PCR reads, yields one record per CDR3 protein. The sample shows 11,000 or so distinct CDR3 sequences, approximately 28% of them seen only once. Sample: tumor tissue. These receptors all come from a female donor with retroperitoneal liposarcoma. Each CDR3 is given with its conserved first and last residue. A D gene is named only where the DNA matches it firmly. Not all rows give a size; the values are once, few, many and, for expanded clones, a class.

CDR3 DNA: TGTGCCAGCAGCTTTGCCGGGACTAGCGGGATCGTTAATGAGCAGTACTTC
CDR3 protein: CASSFAGTSGIVNEQYF
D gene: TRBD2
J gene: TRBJ2-7
clone size: medium-sized
V gene: TRBV7-2

CDR3 DNA: TGTGCCAGCAGTGACGACACCTACAATGAGCAGTTCTTC
CDR3 protein: CASSDDTYNEQFF
D gene: .
J gene: TRBJ2-1
clone size: .
V gene: TRBV6-1

CDR3 DNA: TGTGCCAGCAGTTACTCAGTGGTTATTAGCTCCTACGAGCAGTACTTC
CDR3 protein: CASSYSVVISSYEQYF
D gene: .
J gene: TRBJ2-7
clone size: medium-sized
V gene: TRBV6-6

CDR3 DNA: TGTGCCAGCAGTGAAGTGAGCGGAGGGCCCTACGAGCAGTACTTC
CDR3 protein: CASSEVSGGPYEQYF
D gene: .
J gene: TRBJ2-7
clone size: many
V gene: TRBV6-1

CDR3 DNA: TGTGCCAGCAGCCAAGGTCCAGGCGGGAGTGTGTACGAGCAGTACTTC
CDR3 protein: CASSQGPGGSVYEQYF
D gene: TRBD2
J gene: TRBJ2-7
clone size: .
V gene: TRBV4-2

CDR3 DNA: TGTGCCAGCTCACTCTTCAGGGTCGAGCAGTTCTTC
CDR3 protein: CASSLFRVEQFF
D gene: .
J gene: TRBJ2-1
clone size: .
V gene: TRBV18

CDR3 DNA: TGTGCCAGCAGCCTCCAGGGGGCCGACTACGAGCAGTACTTC
CDR3 protein: CASSLQGADYEQYF
D gene: TRBD1
J gene: TRBJ2-7
clone size: medium-sized
V gene: TRBV11-3

CDR3 DNA: TGTGCCAGCAGGGGGGGAGGCGGTGGCACAGATACGCAGTATTTT
CDR3 protein: CASRGGGGGTDTQYF
D gene: .
J gene: TRBJ2-3
clone size: once
V gene: TRBV11-2

CDR3 DNA: TGTGCCAGCAGCTTAGGGGGCCCCAGCACTGAAGCTTTCTTT
CDR3 protein: CASSLGGPSTEAFF
D gene: .
J gene: TRBJ1-1
clone size: .
V gene: TRBV7-2

CDR3 DNA: TGTGCCAGCGGCTCCAAGCGGGGGGCGTACGAGCAGTACTTC
CDR3 protein: CASGSKRGAYEQYF
D gene: TRBD2
J gene: TRBJ2-7
clone size: medium-sized
V gene: TRBV27

CDR3 DNA: TGTGCCACCGATGACAGGGTTCCTAACACCGGGGAGCTGTTTTTT
CDR3 protein: CATDDRVPNTGELFF
D gene: TRBD1
J gene: TRBJ2-2
clone size: .
V gene: TRBV6-6

CDR3 DNA: TGTGCCAGCAGCCGACGACAGCCCTCGGGCTATGGCTACACCTTC
CDR3 protein: CASSRRQPSGYGYTF
D gene: .
J gene: TRBJ1-2
clone size: .
V gene: TRBV7-2

CDR3 DNA: TGCGCCAGCAGCCAAGATTGGGCACCTCAACGCACAGATACGCAGTATTTT
CDR3 protein: CASSQDWAPQRTDTQYF
D gene: .
J gene: TRBJ2-3
clone size: .
V gene: TRBV4-3

CDR3 DNA: TGTGCCAGCAGCTTAGCCCAGCTCACAGATACGCAGTATTTT
CDR3 protein: CASSLAQLTDTQYF
D gene: .
J gene: TRBJ2-3
clone size: medium-sized
V gene: TRBV7-2

CDR3 DNA: TGTGCCAGCAGTTGGGGCGAGGGGGATGAGCAGTTCTTC
CDR3 protein: CASSWGEGDEQFF
D gene: .
J gene: TRBJ2-1
clone size: once
V gene: TRBV27

CDR3 DNA: TGTGCCAGCAGACCTTCGGACAGACCCTACGAGCAGTACTTC
CDR3 protein: CASRPSDRPYEQYF
D gene: .
J gene: TRBJ2-7
clone size: few
V gene: TRBV12-3/TRBV12-4

CDR3 DNA: TGTGCCAGCAGCTTAGATGCCACCACCTCGCGGGAGACCCAGTTCTTC
CDR3 protein: CASSLDATTSRETQFF
D gene: TRBD2
J gene: TRBJ2-1
clone size: medium-sized
V gene: TRBV7-2

CDR3 DNA: TGTGCCAGCAGTGAGAGCAGGGTCGGTTCACCCCTCCACTTT
CDR3 protein: CASSESRVGSPLHF
D gene: .
J gene: TRBJ1-6
clone size: .
V gene: TRBV6-2/TRBV6-3

CDR3 DNA: TGTGCCAGCAGCTTGCTAGGAGGCAATGAGCAGTTCTTC
CDR3 protein: CASSLLGGNEQFF
D gene: .
J gene: TRBJ2-1
clone size: .
V gene: TRBV7-6

CDR3 DNA: TGTGCCAGCAGTTTAAAGTTGGGGGGGCTAGGTTTCTTT
CDR3 protein: CASSLKLGGLGFF
D gene: .
J gene: TRBJ1-1
clone size: few
V gene: TRBV12-3/TRBV12-4

CDR3 DNA: TGTGCCAGCAGTAATAGCGGGAGGCCCCACGAGCAGTACTTC
CDR3 protein: CASSNSGRPHEQYF
D gene: TRBD2
J gene: TRBJ2-7
clone size: .
V gene: TRBV27

CDR3 DNA: TGTGCCAGCAGTTACTCGCCCGGCTACGAGCAGTTCTTC
CDR3 protein: CASSYSPGYEQFF
D gene: .
J gene: TRBJ2-1
clone size: .
V gene: TRBV6-5

CDR3 DNA: TGTGCCAGCAGAAACCCGGGACAGGGGCCCTCAGATACGCAGTATTTT
CDR3 protein: CASRNPGQGPSDTQYF
D gene: TRBD1
J gene: TRBJ2-3
clone size: large
V gene: TRBV6-1

CDR3 DNA: TGTGCCAGCAGTCCGGCCGGCTCTGGGGCCAACGTCCTGACTTTC
CDR3 protein: CASSPAGSGANVLTF
D gene: .
J gene: TRBJ2-6
clone size: medium-sized
V gene: TRBV6-1

CDR3 DNA: TGTGCCAGCAGCTTTCCTAGCGGGAGCTCCTACAATGAGCAGTTCTTC
CDR3 protein: CASSFPSGSSYNEQFF
D gene: TRBD2
J gene: TRBJ2-1
clone size: medium-sized
V gene: TRBV7-2

CDR3 DNA: TGTGCCAGCAGTCTCGGACTAGCCTGGGGCTCCTACAATGAGCAGTTCTTC
CDR3 protein: CASSLGLAWGSYNEQFF
D gene: TRBD2
J gene: TRBJ2-1
clone size: .
V gene: TRBV27

CDR3 DNA: TGTGCCAGCGGAGGGACAGGGGATACCGGGGAGCTGTTTTTT
CDR3 protein: CASGGTGDTGELFF
D gene: TRBD1
J gene: TRBJ2-2
clone size: .
V gene: TRBV6-4

CDR3 DNA: TGTGCCAGCAGTGAAGGCGGGGGACGATACAATGAGCAGTTCTTC
CDR3 protein: CASSEGGGRYNEQFF
D gene: TRBD2
J gene: TRBJ2-1
clone size: .
V gene: TRBV6-1

CDR3 DNA: TGTGCCAGCAACCCCGACGCTGTGGCTGGTGGTGAGCAGTTCTTC
CDR3 protein: CASNPDAVAGGEQFF
D gene: .
J gene: TRBJ2-1
clone size: many
V gene: TRBV12-3/TRBV12-4

CDR3 DNA: TGTGCCAGCAGTAGCTTTAGCGGCCTCTCCTACAATGAGCAGTTCTTC
CDR3 protein: CASSSFSGLSYNEQFF
D gene: .
J gene: TRBJ2-1
clone size: medium-sized
V gene: TRBV12-3/TRBV12-4

CDR3 DNA: TGTGCCAGCAGACAGGGGGACACCGGGGAGCTGTTTTTT
CDR3 protein: CASRQGDTGELFF
D gene: TRBD1
J gene: TRBJ2-2
clone size: few
V gene: TRBV6-1